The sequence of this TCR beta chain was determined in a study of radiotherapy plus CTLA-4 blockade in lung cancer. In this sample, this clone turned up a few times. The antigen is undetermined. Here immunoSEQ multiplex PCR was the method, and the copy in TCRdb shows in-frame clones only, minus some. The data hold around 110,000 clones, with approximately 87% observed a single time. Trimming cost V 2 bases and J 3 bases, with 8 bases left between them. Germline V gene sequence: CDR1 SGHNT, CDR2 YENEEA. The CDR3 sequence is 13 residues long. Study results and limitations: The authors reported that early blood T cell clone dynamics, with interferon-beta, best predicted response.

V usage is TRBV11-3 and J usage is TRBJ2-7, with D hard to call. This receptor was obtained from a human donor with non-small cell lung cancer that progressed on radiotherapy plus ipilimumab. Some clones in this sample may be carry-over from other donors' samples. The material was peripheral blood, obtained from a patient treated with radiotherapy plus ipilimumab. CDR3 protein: CASSLNSDYEQYF. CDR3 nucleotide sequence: TGTGCCAGCAGCTTAAACAGTGACTACGAGCAGTACTTC.